This T cell receptor (beta chain) was identified in a study of T-cell memory formation after mild COVID-19. Looking at the study overall: TCR clusters were mostly donor specific. Study-level points and caveats: In pre-infection memory, a portion of responding clones appeared, which suggested that cross-reactive memory joined. Largely, contracting CD4+ clones fell within CM and EM, and contracting CD8+ clones within EMRA.

This CDR3 spans 14 amino acids. Germline V gene sequence: CDR1 MNHEY, CDR2 SVGAGI. V lost 6 bases and J lost 3; bases outside the gene matches: 8. One entry per CDR3 protein results from TCRdb running MiXCR on the 5' RACE reads. The profile shows approximately 150,000 distinct CDR3 sequences, roughly 13% of them singletons. Remarks on this clonotype: Its antigen is unknown.

The V and J genes are TRBV6-5 and TRBJ2-7; 7 positions match TRBD1. This TCR came from a man between 18 and 35 years old who had mild COVID-19 (a few samples of this study predate the infection). Cell type and time point are not known. The sample consisted of PBMCs or a T cell subset sorted from them (not recorded which). The CDR3 DNA sequence: TGTGCCAGCAGCAACGAATACAGGGGCTACGAGCAGTACTTC. Amino acids: CASSNEYRGYEQYF.